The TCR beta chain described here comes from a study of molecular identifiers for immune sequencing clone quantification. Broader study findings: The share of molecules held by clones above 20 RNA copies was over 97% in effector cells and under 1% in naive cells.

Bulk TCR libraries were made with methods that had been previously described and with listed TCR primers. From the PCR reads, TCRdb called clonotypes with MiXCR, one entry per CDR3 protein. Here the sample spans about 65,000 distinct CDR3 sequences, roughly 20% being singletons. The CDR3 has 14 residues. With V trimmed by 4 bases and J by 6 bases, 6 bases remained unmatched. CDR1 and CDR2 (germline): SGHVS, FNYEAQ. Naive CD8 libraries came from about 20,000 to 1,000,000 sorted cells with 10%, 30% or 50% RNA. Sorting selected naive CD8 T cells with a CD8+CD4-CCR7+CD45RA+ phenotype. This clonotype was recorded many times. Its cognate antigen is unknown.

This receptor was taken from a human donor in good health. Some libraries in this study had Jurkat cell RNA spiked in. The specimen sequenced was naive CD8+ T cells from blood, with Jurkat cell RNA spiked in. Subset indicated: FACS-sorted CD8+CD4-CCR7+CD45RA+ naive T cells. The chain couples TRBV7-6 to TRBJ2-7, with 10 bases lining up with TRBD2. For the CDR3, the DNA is TGTGCCAGCAGCTCAGGGGCTAGCGGGAGCGAGCAGTACTTC. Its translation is CASSSGASGSEQYF. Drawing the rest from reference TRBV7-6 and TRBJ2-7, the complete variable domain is GAGVSQSPRYKVTKRGQDVALRCDPISGHVSLYWYRQALGQGPEFLTYFNYEAQQDKSGLPNDRFSAERPEGSISTLTIQRTEQRDSAMYRCASSSGASGSEQYFGPGTRLTVT.